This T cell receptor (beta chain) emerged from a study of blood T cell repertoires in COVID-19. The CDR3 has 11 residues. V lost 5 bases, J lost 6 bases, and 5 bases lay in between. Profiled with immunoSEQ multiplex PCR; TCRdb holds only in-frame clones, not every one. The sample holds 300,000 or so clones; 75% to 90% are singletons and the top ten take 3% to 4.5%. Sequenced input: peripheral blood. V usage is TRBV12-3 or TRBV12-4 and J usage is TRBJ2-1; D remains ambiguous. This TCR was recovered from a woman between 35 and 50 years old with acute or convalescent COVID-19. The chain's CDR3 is CASSRSNEQFF. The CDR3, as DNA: TGTGCCAGCAGTCGGAGCAATGAGCAGTTCTTC.